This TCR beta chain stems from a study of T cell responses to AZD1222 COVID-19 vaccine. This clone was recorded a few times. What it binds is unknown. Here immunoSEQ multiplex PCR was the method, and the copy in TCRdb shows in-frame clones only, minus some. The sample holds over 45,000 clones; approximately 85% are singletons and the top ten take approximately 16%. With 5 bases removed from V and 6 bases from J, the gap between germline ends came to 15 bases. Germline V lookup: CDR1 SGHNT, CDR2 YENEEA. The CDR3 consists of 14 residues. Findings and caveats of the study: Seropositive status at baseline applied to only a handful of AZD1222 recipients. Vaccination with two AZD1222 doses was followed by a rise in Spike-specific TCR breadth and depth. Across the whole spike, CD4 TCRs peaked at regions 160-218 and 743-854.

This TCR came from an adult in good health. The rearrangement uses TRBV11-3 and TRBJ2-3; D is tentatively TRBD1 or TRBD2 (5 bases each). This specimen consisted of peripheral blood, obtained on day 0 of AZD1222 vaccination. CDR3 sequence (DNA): TGTGCCAGCAGCCCCGGGACCGCATCTGATACGCAGTATTTT. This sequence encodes CASSPGTASDTQYF.